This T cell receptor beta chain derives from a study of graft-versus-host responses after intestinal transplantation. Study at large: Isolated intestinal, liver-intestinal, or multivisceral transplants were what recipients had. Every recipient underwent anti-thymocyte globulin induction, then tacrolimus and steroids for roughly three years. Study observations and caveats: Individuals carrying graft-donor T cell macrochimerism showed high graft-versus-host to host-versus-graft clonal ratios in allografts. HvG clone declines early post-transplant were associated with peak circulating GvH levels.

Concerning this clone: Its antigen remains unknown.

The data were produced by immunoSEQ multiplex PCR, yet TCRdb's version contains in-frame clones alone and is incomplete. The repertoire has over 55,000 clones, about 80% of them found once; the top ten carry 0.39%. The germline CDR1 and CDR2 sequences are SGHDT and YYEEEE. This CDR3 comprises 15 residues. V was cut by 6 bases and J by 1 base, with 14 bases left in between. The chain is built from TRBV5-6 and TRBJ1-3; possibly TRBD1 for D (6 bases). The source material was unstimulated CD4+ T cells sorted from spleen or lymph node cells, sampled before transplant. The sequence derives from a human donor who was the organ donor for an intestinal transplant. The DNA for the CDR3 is TGTGCCAGCAATCTGATGGGGGCGTCTGGAAACACCATATATTTT. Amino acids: CASNLMGASGNTIYF.